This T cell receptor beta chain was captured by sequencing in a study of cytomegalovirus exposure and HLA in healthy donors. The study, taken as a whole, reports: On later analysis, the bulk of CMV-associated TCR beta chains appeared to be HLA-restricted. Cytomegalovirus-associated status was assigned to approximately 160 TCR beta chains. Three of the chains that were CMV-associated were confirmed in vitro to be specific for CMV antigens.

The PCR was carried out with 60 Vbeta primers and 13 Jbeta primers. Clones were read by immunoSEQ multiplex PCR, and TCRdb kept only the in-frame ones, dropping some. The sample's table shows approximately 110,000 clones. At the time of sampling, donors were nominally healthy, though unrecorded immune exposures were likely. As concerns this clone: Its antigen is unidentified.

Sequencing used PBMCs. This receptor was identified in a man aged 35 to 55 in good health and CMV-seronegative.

The CDR3 region has the DNA TGTGCCAGCAGCCCACAGGGCGACAGTACGGGAAATGAGCAGTTCTTC. Its protein is CASSPQGDSTGNEQFF. The chain links TRBV7-3 to TRBJ2-1; TRBD1 might be the D (6 bases). The CDR3 covers 16 residues. The V gene's germline CDR1 is SGHTA and CDR2 FQGTGA. V dropped 5 bases and J dropped 7 bases, with 21 bases sitting between them. The full variable domain, rest sourced from reference TRBV7-3 and TRBJ2-1, is GAGVSQTPSNKVTEKGKYVELRCDPISGHTALYWYRQSLGQGPEFLIYFQGTGAADDSGLPNDRFFAVRPEGSVSTLKIQRTERGDSAVYLCASSPQGDSTGNEQFFGPGTRLTVL.